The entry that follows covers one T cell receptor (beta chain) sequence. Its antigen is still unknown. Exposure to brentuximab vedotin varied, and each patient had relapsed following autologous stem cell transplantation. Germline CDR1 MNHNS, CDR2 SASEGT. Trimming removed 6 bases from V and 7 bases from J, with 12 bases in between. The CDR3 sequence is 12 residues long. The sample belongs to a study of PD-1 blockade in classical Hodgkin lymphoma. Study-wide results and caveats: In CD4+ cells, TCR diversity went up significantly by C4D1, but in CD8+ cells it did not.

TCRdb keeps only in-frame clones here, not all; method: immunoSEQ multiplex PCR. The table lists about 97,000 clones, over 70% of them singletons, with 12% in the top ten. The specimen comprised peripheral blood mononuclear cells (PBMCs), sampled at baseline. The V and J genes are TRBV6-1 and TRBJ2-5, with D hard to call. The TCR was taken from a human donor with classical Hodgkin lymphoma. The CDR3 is CASRTPIGTQYF. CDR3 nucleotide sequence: TGTGCCAGCAGAACTCCGATCGGGACCCAGTACTTC.